Below, 24 T cell receptor beta chains from the same sample are listed, as sequenced in a study of vaccination and CD4 T cells after COVID-19. Described treatment: approximately 11-day PBMC culture with coronavirus spike peptide pools or control peptides (ViraFEST assay). The antigens for these receptors are not known. CD4+ T cells that had been cultured provided DNA sequenced with the Oncomine TCR Beta short-read assay. TCRdb reprocessed the PCR reads via MiXCR and lists one record per CDR3 protein. The table has 9,500 to 13,000 distinct CDR3 sequences, around three fifths seen once. Specimen: CD4+ T cells from blood, cultured in vitro. All receptors derive from a human donor who had recovered from COVID-19.

The rearrangement uses TRBV6-2 or TRBV6-3 and TRBJ2-6; no reliable D call. This CDR3 has 17 amino acids. CDR1 MNHEY and CDR2 SVGEGT come from the germline V gene. V lost 2 bases and J 4 bases, leaving 15 bases between the germline ends. The CDR3 loop is CASSYQVSDRGANVLTF. The DNA for the CDR3 is TGTGCCAGCAGTTACCAAGTCTCGGATCGCGGGGCCAACGTCCTGACTTTC.

The rearrangement joins TRBV28 to TRBJ2-7, with unresolved D. The CDR3 spans 15 residues. Germline V CDR1 and CDR2: MDHEN, SYDVKM. Trimming cost V 5 bases and J 7 bases, with 21 bases left between them. The CDR3 loop reads CASSPYMGLTGEQYF. In DNA form, the CDR3 reads TGTGCCAGCAGTCCCTATATGGGCCTAACGGGTGAGCAGTACTTC.

V usage is TRBV20-1 and J usage is TRBJ2-7; the D is unclear. V was shortened by 3 bases and J by 0 bases, with 15 bases between the two germline ends. The germline V gene encodes CDR1 DFQATT and CDR2 SNEGSKA (reference sequence). The CDR3 runs 15 residues. The CDR3 sequence is CSASSPGSPSYEQYF. CDR3 DNA sequence: TGCAGTGCTAGCTCTCCCGGTTCGCCCTCCTACGAGCAGTACTTC.

V and J are TRBV20-1 and TRBJ1-4; tentative D call: TRBD1 (5 bases). Germline assignment: CDR1 DFQATT and CDR2 SNEGSKA (reference sequence). V gave up 6 bases and J gave up 8 bases, with 16 bases separating them. This CDR3 has 13 amino acids. Here the CDR3 reads CSAQGVVGEKLFF. CDR3 coding DNA: TGCAGTGCCCAGGGTGTTGTCGGCGAAAAACTGTTTTTT.

This rearrangement joins TRBV4-2 to TRBJ2-1; a possible D gene is TRBD2 (5 bases). The J call is in doubt because the DNA end fits TRBJ2-7 better. Germline V gives CDR1 LGHNA, CDR2 YNFKEQ. The CDR3 covers 13 residues. The CDR3: CASSPLRGREQYF. CDR3 sequence (DNA): TGTGCCAGCAGCCCACTACGAGGGCGCGAGCAGTACTTC.

This chain connects TRBV27 to TRBJ2-5; D gene uncertain. The V gene's germline CDR1 is MNHEY and CDR2 SMNVEV (reference sequence). The CDR3 totals 13 residues. Trimming took 6 bases from V and 1 from J, leaving 9 bases between them. CDR3 residues: CASSPYPQETQYF. For the CDR3, the DNA is TGTGCCAGCAGCCCGTACCCCCAAGAGACCCAGTACTTC.

The rearrangement joins TRBV6-1 to TRBJ2-7; tentatively, D is TRBD1 (5 bases). From germline, CDR1 is MNHNS and CDR2 SASEGT. With 8 bases removed from V and 4 bases from J, the gap between germline ends came to 9 bases. There are 11 residues in the CDR3. This CDR3 reads CASVRQYEQYF. DNA of the CDR3: TGTGCCAGCGTTAGACAGTACGAGCAGTACTTC.

The J gene is TRBJ2-7, the V gene TRBV12-3 or TRBV12-4; 10 bases line up with TRBD2. There are 15 residues in the CDR3. The trim removed 4 bases at V and 0 bases at J, leaving 3 bases unmatched. The CDR3 reads CASSYLAGASYEQYF. Here the CDR3 DNA reads TGTGCCAGCAGTTACCTAGCGGGAGCCTCCTACGAGCAGTACTTC.

This clonotype has only a few counts. The rearrangement joins TRBV6-5 to TRBJ1-4, with D hard to call. Trimming cost V 3 bases and J 11 bases, with 16 bases left between them. Germline V lookup: CDR1 MNHEY, CDR2 SVGAGI. This CDR3 has 14 residues. CDR3 sequence: CASSYPGRAEKLFF. Here the CDR3 DNA reads TGTGCCAGCAGTTATCCCGGGAGGGCGGAGAAACTGTTTTTT.

This chain joins TRBV20-1 and TRBJ2-7; TRBD1 aligns across 10 bases. V was clipped by 3 bases and J by 3 bases; unmatched bases: 8. The length of the CDR3 is 15 residues. Germline assignment: CDR1 DFQATT and CDR2 SNEGSKA (reference sequence). The CDR3 sequence is CSASGGQGGHYEQYF. The CDR3 DNA is TGCAGTGCTAGTGGTGGACAGGGGGGTCACTACGAGCAGTACTTC.

CDR3 nucleotide sequence: TGTGCCAGCAGCTTGGCCAGGGGACGGACCACTGAAGCTTTCTTT. Its protein is CASSLARGRTTEAFF. The V gene is TRBV7-2, the J gene TRBJ1-1, with D maybe TRBD1 (6 bases). V dropped 3 bases and J dropped 4 bases, with 15 bases sitting between them. Per the germline V gene, CDR1 is SGHTA and CDR2 is FQGNSA. There are 15 residues in the CDR3.

This clonotype turned up a few times. The chain is built from TRBV19 and TRBJ2-1; D ambiguous. The CDR3 extends over 15 amino acids. V was pared by 5 bases and J by 2 bases, with 13 bases between. The germline V gene has CDR1 LNHDA and CDR2 SQIVND (reference sequence). For the CDR3, the DNA is TGTGCCAGTAGTCCTCGCCGACAAGCCTACAATGAGCAGTTCTTC. This translates into CASSPRRQAYNEQFF.

The sample holds one count of this clonotype. The chain is built from TRBV27 and TRBJ2-1, with TRBD2 as a possible D gene (6 bases). CDR1 is MNHEY and CDR2 is SMNVEV in the germline V gene (reference sequence). The CDR3 length is 13 residues. V was trimmed by 5 bases and J by 5 bases, leaving 10 bases between them. The CDR3 is CASSAGRNNEQFF. In DNA form, the CDR3 reads TGTGCCAGCAGTGCGGGGCGGAACAATGAGCAGTTCTTC.

The V and J genes are TRBV12-3 or TRBV12-4 and TRBJ1-2; possible D gene TRBD1, 6 bases. The CDR3 loop spans 15 amino acids. The ends were cut back, 3 bases at V and 1 base at J, with 12 bases in the middle. CDR3 protein: CASSFGGPGNYGYTF. The CDR3 coding sequence is TGTGCCAGCAGTTTCGGGGGGCCTGGTAACTATGGCTACACCTTC.

This clonotype has more than one count but fewer than ten. The chain employs TRBV19 and TRBJ1-5; TRBD1 aligns across 8 bases. The CDR3 covers 15 residues. Germline CDR1 LNHDA, CDR2 SQIVND (reference sequence). V lost 6 bases to trimming and J lost 7 bases; unmatched junction nucleotides: 11. CDR3 sequence: CASSPTPGGRQPQHF. CDR3 nucleotides: TGTGCCAGTAGCCCCACCCCAGGGGGCCGACAGCCCCAGCATTTT.

This clonotype showed up just once. The J gene is TRBJ2-3, the V gene TRBV30; a possible D gene is TRBD2 (5 bases). CDR3 length: 14 residues. Trimming left V 4 bases short and J 4 bases short, with 15 bases between. Germline CDR1 reads GTSNPN; CDR2 reads SVGIG (reference sequence). The CDR3 loop reads CAWTPGSNADTQYF. CDR3 DNA sequence: TGTGCCTGGACCCCGGGGAGCAATGCAGATACGCAGTATTTT.

The gene calls are TRBV20-1 and TRBJ1-6; D possibly corresponds to TRBD1 (6 bases). The CDR3 runs to 16 residues. V lost 5 bases and J 1 base, leaving 15 bases between the germline ends. Germline V gene sequence: CDR1 DFQATT, CDR2 SNEGSKA (reference sequence). CDR3 amino acids: CSAGHAQGSYNSPLHF. The CDR3 DNA sequence: TGCAGTGCTGGACACGCCCAGGGGTCCTATAATTCACCCCTCCACTTT.

This clonotype showed up just a few times. The genes are TRBV19 and TRBJ1-2; TRBD1 aligns across 11 bases. V shed 3 bases and J 7 bases; nucleotides not matched to a gene: 4. The germline gives CDR1 LNHDA, CDR2 SQIVND (reference sequence). The CDR3 contains 14 residues. The CDR3 bases are TGTGCCAGTAGTATCATAGGGACAGGGGGTGGCTACACCTTC. It yields the protein CASSIIGTGGGYTF. Filled out from reference TRBV19 and TRBJ1-2, the complete variable domain reads DGGITQSPKYLFRKEGQNVTLSCEQNLNHDAMYWYRQDPGQGLRLIYYSQIVNDFQKGDIAEGYSVSREKKESFPLTVTSAQKNPTAFYLCASSIIGTGGGYTFGSGTRLTVV.

The chain links TRBV30 to TRBJ2-4; D not resolved. Germline loops: CDR1 GTSNPN, CDR2 SVGIG (reference sequence). CDR3 size: 12 residues. V gave up 5 bases and J gave up 0 bases, with 5 bases separating them. The CDR3, as DNA: TGTGCCTGGGCCGAAGCCAAAAACATTCAGTACTTC. This codes for CAWAEAKNIQYF.

The chain uses TRBV5-6 and TRBJ1-4; 11 bases match TRBD1. Germline CDR1 reads SGHDT; CDR2 reads YYEEEE. The CDR3 extends over 14 amino acids. J lost 8 bases, V lost 4 bases, and 4 bases had no gene match. The CDR3 DNA reads TGTGCCAGCAGCGGGGACAGGGGGAACGAAAAACTGTTTTTT. This codes for CASSGDRGNEKLFF.

This clonotype appeared a single time. The rearrangement joins TRBV29-1 to TRBJ2-3; 9 nucleotides line up with TRBD1. This CDR3 has 15 residues. The V gene end was trimmed by 5 bases and the J gene end by 2 bases; junction bases not matched to a gene: 8. The V gene's germline CDR1 is SQVTM and CDR2 ANQGSEA. CDR3 DNA: TGCAGCGTTCTGGGGACAGGGTCTTACACAGATACGCAGTATTTT. It yields the protein CSVLGTGSYTDTQYF.

This clonotype was counted between two and nine times. The V gene is TRBV6-5, the J gene TRBJ2-3, with 7 bases that match TRBD2. The V and J ends lost 4 bases and 1 base, in that order; junction bases with no gene match: 5. The CDR3 runs 15 residues. Per germline, CDR1 MNHEY and CDR2 SVGAGI. The CDR3 protein is CASSFQGGGTDTQYF. As DNA, the CDR3 is TGTGCCAGCAGTTTCCAGGGAGGGGGCACAGATACGCAGTATTTT.

The V call is TRBV28, the J call TRBJ1-5, with D unclear. Germline CDR1 MDHEN, CDR2 SYDVKM. This CDR3 comprises 14 residues. Deletions cut 4 bases from V and 7 bases from J, with 14 bases between. The CDR3 loop reads CASSSARGRQPQHF. The CDR3 DNA reads as TGTGCCAGCAGTTCGGCGAGAGGGAGGCAGCCCCAGCATTTT.

In this sample, this clonotype turned up a few times. The rearrangement joins TRBV27 to TRBJ1-5; the match to TRBD1 covers 7 bases. Germline trimming cut 6 bases from V and 2 bases from J; bases unmatched to any gene: 13. This CDR3 comprises 17 residues. Germline V gives CDR1 MNHEY, CDR2 SMNVEV (reference sequence). The CDR3 region is CASSENGRQGGNQPQHF. Written as DNA, the CDR3 is TGTGCCAGCAGCGAAAATGGTAGACAGGGTGGCAATCAGCCCCAGCATTTT.